These T cell receptor beta chains were read from a single sample in a study of shared clonotypes between healthy human individuals. Using immunoSEQ multiplex PCR, the repertoire was profiled, and TCRdb retains in-frame clones only, with some absent. The table records 950,000 to 1,100,000 clones, 75% to 80% of them present only once. Material: memory CD4+ T cells from PBMCs. Receptors were obtained from a man younger than 35 in good health. Some clones in this sample may be carry-over from other donors' samples. The conserved cysteine and the conserved F or W are not part of the CDR3 here.

v_gene: TRBV30
CDR3aa: AWSSGTGGTDTQY

v_gene: TRBV18
CDR3aa: ASSPITGTRETQY

v_gene: TRBV27
CDR3aa: ASSFTSGRNEQF

v_gene: TRBV5-1
CDR3aa: ASSADSEQF

v_gene: TRBV25-1
CDR3aa: ASQGGGSDQPQH

v_gene: TRBV18
CDR3aa: ASSPQREGPNTGELF

v_gene: TRBV27
CDR3aa: ASSTMGSQPQH

v_gene: TRBV7-9
CDR3aa: ASSRGSNTGELF

v_gene: TRBV7-8
CDR3aa: ASSHGTGGYNEQF

v_gene: TRBV2
CDR3aa: ASKAQAYEQY

v_gene: TRBV28
CDR3aa: ASSPGGTDTQY

v_gene: TRBV2
CDR3aa: ASRSWASGSKGTGELF

v_gene: TRBV2
CDR3aa: ASSEGEGGEQY

v_gene: TRBV4-2
CDR3aa: ASSQGQGAMGQETQY

v_gene: TRBV28
CDR3aa: ASSRPPPWHTEAF

v_gene: TRBV28
CDR3aa: ASSLTGGGPGLYEQY

v_gene: TRBV7-8
CDR3aa: ASSSWTGVPQETQY

v_gene: TRBV7-2
CDR3aa: ASSLDFFTYNEQF

v_gene: TRBV14
CDR3aa: ASSQSLNQPQH

v_gene: TRBV28
CDR3aa: ASSKDRGGETQY

v_gene: TRBV5-4
CDR3aa: ASSQGGTNTEAF

v_gene: TRBV27
CDR3aa: ASKRTGGPYEQY

v_gene: TRBV2
CDR3aa: ASILEGKSGEAF

v_gene: TRBV11-2
CDR3aa: ASSLGKGFGGTGELF

v_gene: TRBV5-1
CDR3aa: ASSFDGTPSNSYEQY

v_gene: TRBV19
CDR3aa: ATRRGAATNEKLF

v_gene: TRBV28
CDR3aa: ASNRGQTRTGELF

v_gene: TRBV6-1
CDR3aa: ASNRNGGDTQY

v_gene: TRBV5-1
CDR3aa: ASRLANYGYT

v_gene: TRBV5-1
CDR3aa: ASSIGGLLSYEQY

v_gene: TRBV9
CDR3aa: ASSVGLTEANYGYT